This entry lists 16 T cell receptor beta chains sequenced from one sample in a study of cytomegalovirus exposure and HLA in healthy donors. PCR primers comprised 60 Vbeta and 13 Jbeta primers. Method: immunoSEQ multiplex PCR; TCRdb's copy keeps in-frame clones and lacks some. The sample lists some 150,000 clones, 75% to 90% occurring once. Material for sequencing was PBMCs. These receptors were taken from a man younger than 45 in good health and CMV-seronegative.

The genes are TRBV7-9 and TRBJ1-2, with D uncertain. V lost 2 bases to trimming and J lost 3 bases, with 16 bases between them. This CDR3 region has 16 residues. Germline V gene lookup returns CDR1 SEHNR and CDR2 FQNEAQ (reference sequence). CDR3 sequence (DNA): TGTGCCAGCAGCTTAAGGGTTACGGGATTGGACTATGGCTACACCTTC. Its protein is CASSLRVTGLDYGYTF.

This clone turned up a few times. This sequence joins TRBV7-3 and TRBJ2-2; TRBD2 is a possible D gene (5 bases). V gave up 1 base and J gave up 6 bases, with 18 bases separating them. CDR3 length equals 17 residues. Germline V CDR1 and CDR2: SGHTA, FQGTGA. CDR3 loop: CASSLRPSLREPGELFF. The CDR3 coding sequence is TGTGCCAGCAGCTTAAGGCCTAGTCTGAGGGAGCCCGGGGAGCTGTTTTTT.

This clone was seen a few times. The genes are TRBV28 and TRBJ1-2; D is perhaps TRBD1 (5 bases). CDR3 length equals 15 residues. Germline CDR1 reads MDHEN; CDR2 reads SYDVKM. The V and J ends lost 7 bases and 0 bases respectively, with 15 bases between them. CDR3 nucleotide sequence: TGTGCCAGCAAATTCTTAACAGGCTCTAACTATGGCTACACCTTC. The encoded protein is CASKFLTGSNYGYTF.

The genes are TRBV7-9 and TRBJ2-5; D is perhaps TRBD1 (5 bases). V dropped 5 bases and J dropped 1 base, with 11 bases sitting between them. Germline CDR1 is SEHNR and CDR2 is FQNEAQ (reference sequence). This CDR3 is built from 14 residues. DNA for the CDR3: TGTGCCAGCAGCGAGAATACAGGCCAAGAGACCCAGTACTTC. The encoded protein is CASSENTGQETQYF.

This clone was seen a handful of times. Other DNA sequences in this sample translate to the same CDR3. The chain has TRBV5-4 and TRBJ2-3; TRBD2 matches 9 bases. Trimming removed 4 bases from V and 3 bases from J; junction bases left unmatched: 6. The germline CDR1 and CDR2 sequences are SGHNT and YYREEE (reference sequence). The length of the CDR3 is 15 residues. CDR3 sequence reads: CASSLGLAGTDTQYF. The DNA of the CDR3 is TGTGCCAGCAGCCTGGGACTAGCCGGTACAGATACGCAGTATTTT.

This chain links TRBV7-9 with TRBJ1-1; D unclear. This CDR3 comprises 13 residues. Trimming stripped 5 bases from V and 1 base from J, with 8 bases between. CDR1 is SEHNR and CDR2 is FQNEAQ in the germline V gene (reference sequence). CDR3 DNA: TGTGCCAGCAGCAAGAGACAGAACACTGAAGCTTTCTTT. This gives the protein CASSKRQNTEAFF.

This clone was counted a few times. The chain employs TRBV13 and TRBJ1-1, with 10 nucleotides matching TRBD1. This CDR3 spans 17 amino acids. Germline CDR1 is PRHDT and CDR2 is FYEKMQ (reference sequence). Unmatched junction bases numbered 17, after V lost 4 bases and J lost 9 bases. The CDR3 sequence: CASSSQKRGTGAFKAFF. The CDR3 coding sequence is TGTGCCAGCAGCTCGCAAAAGAGGGGGACAGGGGCATTTAAAGCTTTCTTT.

This sequence joins TRBV2 and TRBJ2-7; weak D call: TRBD1 (6 bases). Germline V gene sequence: CDR1 SNHLY, CDR2 FYNNEI. This CDR3 contains 16 residues. V was clipped by 6 bases and J by 3 bases, with 21 bases between them. The CDR3 region has the DNA TGTGCCAGCAGCGACCTCACAGGGAAAATGGACTACGAGCAGTACTTC. Translating it yields CASSDLTGKMDYEQYF.

There are a few counts of this clone. The rearrangement uses TRBV6-5 and TRBJ2-7, with a weak D call TRBD2 (5 bases). The CDR3 has 13 amino acids. Trimming removed 7 bases at V and 1 base at J, with 11 bases between. CDR1 is MNHEY and CDR2 is SVGAGI in the germline V gene. In DNA form, the CDR3 reads TGTGCCAGCACCCCGGAGGCTTCCTACGAGCAGTACTTC. This encodes CASTPEASYEQYF.

The chain is built from TRBV12-5 and TRBJ1-5; unclear D gene. V lost 11 bases and J 0 bases, leaving 11 bases between the germline ends. The CDR3 is 13 amino acids. Germline assignment: CDR1 LGHNT and CDR2 FRNRAP. The CDR3 nucleotides are TGTGCTTTGAGGGCGTTTAGCAATCAGCCCCAGCATTTT. This sequence encodes CALRAFSNQPQHF.

The rearrangement joins TRBV30 to TRBJ2-7, with D possibly being TRBD1 (6 bases). There are 16 residues in the CDR3. CDR1 and CDR2 (germline): GTSNPN, SVGIG (reference sequence). The ends were cut back, 3 bases at V and 3 bases at J, with 21 bases in the middle. CDR3 amino acids: CAWRHYPGHPDYEQYF. As DNA, the CDR3 is TGTGCCTGGAGGCACTACCCGGGACATCCCGACTACGAGCAGTACTTC.

The J gene is TRBJ2-7, the V gene TRBV9; D is uncertain. The CDR3 has 15 residues. Germline loops: CDR1 SGDLS, CDR2 YYNGEE. Trimming pared 0 bases from V and 5 bases from J, leaving 15 bases between. CDR3: CASSVAPQTGNEQYF. The CDR3 bases are TGTGCCAGCAGCGTAGCCCCTCAGACGGGTAACGAGCAGTACTTC.

The rearrangement joins TRBV9 to TRBJ1-1; 7 bases fit TRBD1. The CDR3 covers 18 residues. The ends lost 3 bases at V and 0 bases at J; junction bases unmatched: 14. Germline assignment: CDR1 SGDLS and CDR2 YYNGEE. CDR3 region: CASSGTPGQGELNTEAFF. CDR3 sequence (DNA): TGTGCCAGCAGCGGGACCCCAGGGCAGGGGGAATTGAACACTGAAGCTTTCTTT. Full variable domain (outside the CDR3, taken from reference TRBV9 and TRBJ1-1): DSGVTQTPKHLITATGQRVTLRCSPRSGDLSVYWYQQSLDQGLQFLIQYYNGEERAKGNILERFSAQQFPDLHSELNLSSLELGDSALYFCASSGTPGQGELNTEAFFGQGTRLTVV.

The chain carries TRBV19 and TRBJ1-1; the D gene is possibly TRBD1 (6 bases). Trimming removed 5 bases at V and 3 bases at J, with 13 bases between. Germline V gene data show CDR1 as LNHDA and CDR2 as SQIVND (reference sequence). This CDR3 contains 14 residues. CDR3 residues: CASSLTTGHTEAFF. The CDR3 DNA follows: TGTGCCAGTAGTCTCACTACAGGGCACACTGAAGCTTTCTTT.

The chain has TRBV27 and TRBJ2-2; 11 nucleotides align to TRBD2. Losses at the gene ends were 3 bases for V and 5 bases for J; bases not matched to a gene: 2. Looked up from germline, CDR1 is MNHEY and CDR2 is SMNVEV (reference sequence). CDR3 size: 15 residues. CDR3 residues: CASSLTSGATGELFF. In DNA, the CDR3 is TGTGCCAGCAGTTTGACTAGCGGGGCTACCGGGGAGCTGTTTTTT.

There are a few counts of this clone. V and J are TRBV30 and TRBJ2-7; TRBD2 aligns across 11 bases. Germline values: CDR1 GTSNPN, CDR2 SVGIG (reference sequence). The CDR3 covers 16 residues. J lost 2 bases, V lost 4 bases, and 10 bases had no gene match. The CDR3 region is CAWKTGGLAEAYEQYF. CDR3 nucleotide sequence: TGTGCCTGGAAGACGGGGGGACTAGCGGAGGCCTACGAGCAGTACTTC.